A single sample gave rise to the 18 T cell receptor beta chains below, sequenced in a study of cytomegalovirus exposure and HLA in healthy donors. Primers for the PCR totalled 60 Vbeta and 13 Jbeta. TCRdb's table, derived via immunoSEQ multiplex PCR, lists solely in-frame clones and lacks some. The sample carries 130,000 or so clones, roughly 82% recorded once. Sequencing used PBMCs. The source of these receptors is a man between 18 and 29 years old in good health and CMV-seropositive.

V usage is TRBV7-6 and J usage is TRBJ2-7; 9 bases line up with TRBD1. The germline V gene has CDR1 SGHVS and CDR2 FNYEAQ. V trimming: 5 bases; J trimming: 6 bases; junction bases outside the gene matches: 5. The CDR3 length is 13 residues. The CDR3 region has the DNA TGTGCCAGCAGCCCGGACAGGGGTATCGAGCAGTACTTC. Translated, it gives CASSPDRGIEQYF.

J is TRBJ2-5 and V is TRBV2; possible D gene TRBD1, 5 bases. This CDR3 region has 15 residues. With 2 bases removed from V and 8 bases from J, the gap between germline ends came to 18 bases. The germline V gene encodes CDR1 SNHLY and CDR2 FYNNEI. CDR3 region: CASSEIVVGQSTQYF. The CDR3 nucleotides are TGTGCCAGCAGTGAAATTGTGGTAGGACAATCAACCCAGTACTTC.

The rearrangement uses TRBV7-9 and TRBJ1-2; D is uncertain. V gave up 1 base and J gave up 10 bases, with 10 bases separating them. The V gene's germline CDR1 is SEHNR and CDR2 FQNEAQ (reference sequence). CDR3 size: 12 residues. This CDR3 is CASSLGEAHYTF. The CDR3 region has the DNA TGTGCCAGCAGCTTAGGGGAGGCCCACTACACCTTC. Complete variable domain (other parts from reference TRBV7-9 and TRBJ1-2): DTGVSQNPRHKITKRGQNVTFRCDPISEHNRLYWYRQTLGQGPEFLTYFQNEAQLEKSRLLSDRFSAERPKGSFSTLEIQRTEQGDSAMYLCASSLGEAHYTFGSGTRLTVV.

This chain connects TRBV28 to TRBJ1-5, with TRBD1 matching 7 bases. Germline loops: CDR1 MDHEN, CDR2 SYDVKM. With V trimmed by 5 bases and J by 4 bases, 17 bases remained unmatched. CDR3 size: 18 residues. In nucleotides, the CDR3 is TGTGCCAGCAGTCGGCGGGACAGCCAACGCCCTCTTAATCAGCCCCAGCATTTT. It is translated as CASSRRDSQRPLNQPQHF.

The gene calls are TRBV6-5 and TRBJ1-5; D is unclear. The CDR3 has 13 residues. CDR1 and CDR2 from the germline V gene are MNHEY and SVGAGI. V lost 6 bases and J lost 4, with 10 bases in between. For the CDR3, the DNA is TGTGCCAGCAGGCTCGACAAGAATCAGCCCCAGCATTTT. It codes for CASRLDKNQPQHF.

V is TRBV5-5 and J is TRBJ1-5; D perhaps matches TRBD1 (6 bases). Trimming left V 4 bases short and J 4 bases short, with 15 bases between. This CDR3 is built from 15 residues. Germline CDR1 and CDR2: SGHKS and YYEKEE (reference sequence). CDR3 loop: CASSQFGQTNQPQHF. For the CDR3, the DNA is TGTGCCAGCAGCCAGTTCGGACAGACGAATCAGCCCCAGCATTTT.

V is TRBV7-2 and J is TRBJ1-1; unclear D gene. Between the trimmed V and J ends, which lost 2 bases and 1 base, there was a span of 14 bases. The germline V gene has CDR1 SGHTA and CDR2 FQGNSA. The CDR3 spans 16 residues. In DNA form, the CDR3 reads TGTGCCAGCAGCTTAATTCTCGGGGTCCCGAACACTGAAGCTTTCTTT. This codes for CASSLILGVPNTEAFF.

The gene calls are TRBV6-5 and TRBJ1-1; the D gene is possibly TRBD1 (5 bases). The V end lost 6 bases, the J end lost 5 bases, and 13 bases lay between the germline ends. Germline CDR1 and CDR2: MNHEY and SVGAGI. The CDR3 covers 13 residues. CDR3 amino acids: CASSSRQSTEAFF. The DNA of the CDR3 is TGTGCCAGCAGCTCCCGACAGAGTACTGAAGCTTTCTTT.

The rearrangement uses TRBV19 and TRBJ1-1; a possible D gene is TRBD1 (5 bases). V lost 5 bases, J lost 5 bases, and 12 bases lay in between. The CDR3 runs to 13 residues. Germline V gene sequence: CDR1 LNHDA, CDR2 SQIVND (reference sequence). Here the CDR3 reads CASSASGLTEAFF. CDR3 DNA sequence: TGTGCCAGTAGTGCCTCAGGGTTGACTGAAGCTTTCTTT.

This chain links TRBV27 with TRBJ2-5; no definite D call. Germline V gene lookup returns CDR1 MNHEY and CDR2 SMNVEV (reference sequence). The germline V and J ends were trimmed by 3 bases and 5 bases, with 4 bases remaining between them. CDR3 size: 11 residues. In nucleotides, the CDR3 is TGTGCCAGCAGTTTTGCGGAGACCCAGTACTTC. This encodes CASSFAETQYF.

This clone was detected only a few times. This chain links TRBV14 with TRBJ2-5; D might be TRBD2 (6 bases). This CDR3 has 15 residues. Trimming cost V 4 bases and J 5 bases, with 17 bases left between them. Germline V gene sequence: CDR1 SGHDN, CDR2 FVKESK. The CDR3 DNA reads TGTGCCAGCAGCCGTAGGAGGGGTGGCACGGAGACCCAGTACTTC. Amino acid sequence: CASSRRRGGTETQYF.

CDR3 protein: CASSLASRDIYEQYF. The CDR3, as DNA: TGCGCCAGCAGCTTGGCCTCCCGGGACATCTACGAGCAGTACTTC. The gene calls are TRBV5-1 and TRBJ2-7; TRBD1 is a possible D gene (6 bases). V lost 0 bases to trimming and J lost 3 bases, with 13 bases between them. Looked up from germline, CDR1 is SGHRS and CDR2 is YFSETQ. The CDR3 totals 15 residues.

The CDR3 is CASSLNNYGYTF. The DNA of the CDR3 is TGTGCCAGCAGTCTAAATAACTATGGCTACACCTTC. This chain links TRBV14 with TRBJ1-2; D gene uncertain. The germline V gene encodes CDR1 SGHDN and CDR2 FVKESK. The CDR3 has 12 residues. V was cut by 6 bases and J by 1 base, with 6 bases left in between.

In DNA, the CDR3 is TGTGCCAGCGGTCGGGAGGGGGCAGATACGCAGTATTTT. This codes for CASGREGADTQYF. This chain joins TRBV7-3 and TRBJ2-3; TRBD2 matches 8 bases. The CDR3 totals 13 residues. J was trimmed by 4 bases and V by 8 bases; bases with no gene match: 5. Germline V gene sequence: CDR1 SGHTA, CDR2 FQGTGA.

This clone has a handful of counts. V gene TRBV19 combines with J gene TRBJ2-3, with D possibly TRBD2 on 6 matching bases. Trimming took off 10 bases at V and 2 bases at J, with 13 bases between the two ends. Germline CDR1 is LNHDA and CDR2 is SQIVND (reference sequence). The CDR3 is 13 amino acids. This CDR3 is CATSWGDTDTQYF. The CDR3 nucleotides read TGTGCCACCTCCTGGGGGGACACAGATACGCAGTATTTT.

The CDR3 DNA sequence: TGTGCCAGCAGGGGGGGTTCTGAGGAAGGTCGGTTATATGGCTACACCTTC. Encoded protein: CASRGGSEEGRLYGYTF. V usage is TRBV28 and J usage is TRBJ1-2; maybe TRBD1 (5 bases). CDR3 length equals 17 residues. V was pared by 6 bases and J by 5 bases, with 25 bases between. Germline CDR1 and CDR2: MDHEN and SYDVKM.

This clone is a singleton in its sample. The J gene is TRBJ1-5, the V gene TRBV6-5; 10 bases line up with TRBD1. V lost 6 bases and J lost 4; bases outside the gene matches: 6. Germline lookup yields CDR1 MNHEY and CDR2 SVGAGI. The CDR3 spans 15 residues. This CDR3 reads CASSKPGQGNQPQHF. The CDR3 DNA reads as TGTGCCAGCAGCAAACCGGGACAGGGGAATCAGCCCCAGCATTTT.

The gene calls are TRBV6-6 and TRBJ2-3; a weak D match, TRBD2 (5 bases). V lost 6 bases to trimming and J lost 12 bases, with 16 bases between them. The V gene's germline CDR1 is MNHNY and CDR2 SVGAGI (reference sequence). The CDR3 sequence is 12 residues long. CDR3 nucleotides: TGTGCCAGCAGGTCGGGGTCAGGTACACAGTATTTT. Protein sequence: CASRSGSGTQYF.